This TCR beta chain was documented in a study of OX40 agonist ivuxolimab in advanced cancers. Study in general: Patients received ivuxolimab, an intravenous treatment, every 2 weeks at 0.01 to 10 mg/kg.

Germline trimming cut 3 bases from V and 5 bases from J; bases unmatched to any gene: 0. Germline-derived CDR1 and CDR2 are MDHEN and SYDVKM. The CDR3 extends over 13 amino acids. Clones were read by immunoSEQ multiplex PCR, and TCRdb kept only the in-frame ones, dropping some. The sample contains about 60,000 clones, roughly four fifths of which appear only once. This clone occurred once. What it binds is unknown. General study findings and limits: By week 6 at 0.1 to 3.0 mg/kg, blood CD4+ and CD8+ T cells had expanded clonally. Low clonal expansion, among the lowest seen, marked partial responders at 0.1-3.0 mg/kg. Not determined was the antigen specificity of the expanded peripheral T cells.

The clonotype comes from an adult with an advanced solid tumor such as melanoma, head and neck, liver or kidney cancer. The chain is built from TRBV28 and TRBJ1-2, with 10 bases that match TRBD1. Sequencing was performed on CD4+ or CD8+ T cells sorted from blood, taken in a trial of the OX40 agonist ivuxolimab. The CDR3 region has the DNA TGTGCCAGCAGTTTGGGACAGGGGTATGGCTACACCTTC. It encodes CASSLGQGYGYTF.